This TCR beta chain was retrieved from a study of blood T cell repertoires in COVID-19. Study context: The study drew acute and convalescent COVID-19 samples from the United States, Italy and Spain.

Trimming pared 6 bases from V and 2 bases from J, leaving 12 bases between. The CDR3 runs 13 residues. Germline V gene data show CDR1 as SQVTM and CDR2 as ANQGSEA. Authors' analysis steps: Reference gene primer amplification yielded estimated nucleated cell counts. Clones were sequenced by immunoSEQ multiplex PCR, and TCRdb holds only the in-frame ones, with some missing. V and J calls and clone size are those listed in that table; D and trimming were worked out from the DNA. The sample lists a few hundred thousand clones, around nine tenths occurring once. This clone occurred once. Sequencing input: peripheral blood. The TCR originated in a man under 40 with acute or convalescent COVID-19. This chain connects TRBV29-1 to TRBJ2-3; maybe TRBD2 (6 bases). Written as DNA, the CDR3 is TGCAGCGTCTTGGGGACTTACACAGATACGCAGTATTTT. Translating gives CSVLGTYTDTQYF.